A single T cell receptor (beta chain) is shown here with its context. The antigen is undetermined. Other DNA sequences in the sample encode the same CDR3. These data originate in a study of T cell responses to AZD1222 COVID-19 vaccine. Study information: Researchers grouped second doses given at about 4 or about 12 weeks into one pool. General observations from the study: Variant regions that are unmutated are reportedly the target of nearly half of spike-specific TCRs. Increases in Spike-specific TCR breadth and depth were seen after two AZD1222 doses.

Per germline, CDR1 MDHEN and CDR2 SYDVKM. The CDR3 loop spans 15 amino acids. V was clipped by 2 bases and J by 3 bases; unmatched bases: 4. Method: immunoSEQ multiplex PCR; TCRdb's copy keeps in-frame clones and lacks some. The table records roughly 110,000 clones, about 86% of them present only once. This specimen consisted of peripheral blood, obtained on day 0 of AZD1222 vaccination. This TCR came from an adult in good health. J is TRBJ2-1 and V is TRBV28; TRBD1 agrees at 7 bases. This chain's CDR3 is CASSLGGQYYNEQFF. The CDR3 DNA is TGTGCCAGCAGTTTAGGGGGACAGTACTACAATGAGCAGTTCTTC. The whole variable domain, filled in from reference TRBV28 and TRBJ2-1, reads DVKVTQSSRYLVKRTGEKVFLECVQDMDHENMFWYRQDPGLGLRLIYFSYDVKMKEKGDIPEGYSVSREKKERFSLILESASTNQTSMYLCASSLGGQYYNEQFFGPGTRLTVL.